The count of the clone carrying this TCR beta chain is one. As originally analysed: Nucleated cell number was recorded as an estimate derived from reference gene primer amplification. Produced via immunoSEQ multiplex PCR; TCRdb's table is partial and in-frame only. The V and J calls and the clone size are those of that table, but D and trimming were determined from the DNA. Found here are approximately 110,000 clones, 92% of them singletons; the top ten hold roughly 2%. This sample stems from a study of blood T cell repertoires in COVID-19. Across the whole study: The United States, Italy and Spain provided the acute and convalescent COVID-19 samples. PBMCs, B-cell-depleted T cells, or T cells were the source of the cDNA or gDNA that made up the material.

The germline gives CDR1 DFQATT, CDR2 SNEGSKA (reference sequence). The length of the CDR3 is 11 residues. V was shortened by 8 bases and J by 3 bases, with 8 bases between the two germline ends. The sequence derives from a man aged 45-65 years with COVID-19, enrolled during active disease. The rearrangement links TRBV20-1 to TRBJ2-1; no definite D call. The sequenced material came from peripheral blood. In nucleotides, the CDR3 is TGCAGTTCCCCGCGCTACAATGAGCAGTTCTTC. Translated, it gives CSSPRYNEQFF.